The 25 T cell receptor beta chains in this list originate from one sample, sequenced in a study of blood T cell repertoires in COVID-19. The table came from immunoSEQ multiplex PCR; TCRdb's copy has only in-frame clones and leaves some out. The table records 170,000 or so clones, around 90% of them present only once. Sequences were obtained from peripheral blood. The source is a man in his sixties with COVID-19, enrolled during active disease.

A note on this clone: The sample contains more than one DNA sequence encoding this CDR3. The chain couples TRBV11-2 to TRBJ1-3; 7 bases are shared with TRBD1. Trimming removed 2 bases from V and 2 bases from J; junction bases left unmatched: 0. Germline V gives CDR1 SGHAT, CDR2 FQNNGV. This CDR3 is built from 14 residues. The CDR3 protein is CASSLRGPGNTIYF. In DNA form, the CDR3 reads TGTGCCAGCAGCTTAAGGGGGCCTGGAAACACCATATATTTT.

J is TRBJ1-1 and V is TRBV6-6; 11 nucleotides line up with TRBD1. This CDR3 region has 16 residues. After removal of 5 bases from V and 6 bases from J, the junction contained 11 bases not matched to a gene. CDR1 and CDR2 (germline): MNHNY, SVGAGI (reference sequence). CDR3 amino acids: CASSLGQGARDPEAFF. The CDR3 DNA reads TGTGCCAGCAGTCTAGGACAGGGGGCGCGAGATCCTGAAGCTTTCTTT.

The chain carries TRBV11-3 and TRBJ2-3; 7 nucleotides align to TRBD1. This CDR3 is 16 amino acids long. CDR1 is SGHNT and CDR2 is YENEEA in the germline V gene. With 7 bases clipped from V and 2 bases from J, the junction kept 12 bases outside the gene matches. The CDR3 region is CASTKWGTDTTDTQYF. CDR3 sequence (DNA): TGTGCCAGCACAAAATGGGGGACAGATACCACAGATACGCAGTATTTT.

This rearrangement joins TRBV6-5 to TRBJ2-7; perhaps TRBD2 as D (5 bases). The CDR3 consists of 13 residues. Per germline, CDR1 MNHEY and CDR2 SVGAGI. V lost 7 bases, J lost 2 bases, and 12 bases lay in between. The CDR3 nucleotides read TGTGCCAGCAACCGAGACGGGGCCTACGAGCAGTACTTC. It encodes CASNRDGAYEQYF.

The gene calls are TRBV9 and TRBJ1-2; the match to TRBD1 covers 8 bases. Germline V gene sequence: CDR1 SGDLS, CDR2 YYNGEE. The V gene end was trimmed by 4 bases and the J gene end by 5 bases; junction bases not matched to a gene: 4. The CDR3 has 13 amino acids. The CDR3, as DNA: TGTGCCAGCAGCCAGGACAGGGAGTATGGCTACACCTTC. It encodes CASSQDREYGYTF.

The V gene is TRBV7-9, the J gene TRBJ2-1, with 9 bases that match TRBD2. Germline CDR1 reads SEHNR; CDR2 reads FQNEAQ (reference sequence). CDR3 length equals 15 residues. V lost 5 bases and J lost 7; bases outside the gene matches: 9. The CDR3 loop is CASSETSGAGNEQFF. The CDR3 DNA is TGTGCCAGCAGCGAGACTAGCGGAGCGGGGAATGAGCAGTTCTTC.

Details on this clone: Other DNA sequences in this specimen translate into the identical CDR3. This chain links TRBV7-2 with TRBJ1-4; TRBD1 is a possible D gene (5 bases). Looked up from germline, CDR1 is SGHTA and CDR2 is FQGNSA. V lost 0 bases to trimming and J lost 7 bases, with 9 bases between them. The CDR3 runs to 14 residues. The CDR3 DNA is TGTGCCAGCAGCTTAGCCGGGGGGAGTGAAAAACTGTTTTTT. This sequence encodes CASSLAGGSEKLFF.

This chain uses TRBV19 with TRBJ1-4; the match to TRBD1 covers 8 bases. CDR3 length equals 17 residues. The V gene end was trimmed by 6 bases and the J gene end by 0 bases; junction bases not matched to a gene: 9. Germline V gives CDR1 LNHDA, CDR2 SQIVND (reference sequence). The CDR3 spells CASSHGTGSATNEKLFF. CDR3 bases: TGTGCCAGTAGCCACGGGACAGGTAGCGCAACTAATGAAAAACTGTTTTTT.

The V call is TRBV24-1, the J call TRBJ1-2; D might be TRBD1 (5 bases). Germline lookup yields CDR1 KGHDR and CDR2 SFDVKD. This CDR3 has 14 amino acids. Trimming removed 1 base from V and 3 bases from J, with 8 bases in between. The CDR3 bases are TGTGCCACCAGTGATTTTTCGGGGGACTATGGCTACACCTTC. This translates into CATSDFSGDYGYTF.

A remark on this clone: Other DNA sequences of this sample code for an identical CDR3. The CDR3 coding sequence is TGCGCCAGCAGCTTGGGACAGGGGTTTTACACCGGGGAGCTGTTTTTT. As protein: CASSLGQGFYTGELFF. This rearrangement joins TRBV5-1 to TRBJ2-2; TRBD1 aligns across 8 bases. CDR1 and CDR2 from the germline V gene are SGHRS and YFSETQ. J was trimmed by 3 bases and V by 0 bases; bases with no gene match: 4. There are 16 residues in the CDR3.

This clone appeared a single time. This sequence joins TRBV18 and TRBJ1-2; D may be TRBD1 (6 bases). Germline V gives CDR1 KGHSH, CDR2 LQKENI. With 3 bases removed from V and 4 bases from J, the gap between germline ends came to 12 bases. The CDR3 is 14 residues long. CDR3 bases: TGTGCCAGCTCACCCAATGGGGACATCTATGGCTACACCTTC. This translates into CASSPNGDIYGYTF.

The chain links TRBV7-2 to TRBJ1-1, with D unresolved. This CDR3 has 13 residues. The germline gives CDR1 SGHTA, CDR2 FQGNSA. V was shortened by 3 bases and J by 1 base, with 6 bases between the two germline ends. CDR3 bases: TGTGCCAGCAGCTTCCAGGCGAACACTGAAGCTTTCTTT. Protein: CASSFQANTEAFF. Supplemented by reference TRBV7-2 and TRBJ1-1, the full variable domain reads GAGVSQSPSNKVTEKGKDVELRCDPISGHTALYWYRQSLGQGLEFLIYFQGNSAPDKSGLPSDRFSAERTGGSVSTLTIQRTQQEDSAVYLCASSFQANTEAFFGQGTRLTVV.

This clone was observed a single time. The chain joins TRBV7-2 to TRBJ2-2, with TRBD2 identical over 11 bases. Germline assignment: CDR1 SGHTA and CDR2 FQGNSA. The trim removed 3 bases at V and 4 bases at J, leaving 1 base unmatched. This CDR3 region has 15 residues. CDR3 DNA: TGTGCCAGCAGCTTTAGCGGGGGGGGCACCGGGGAGCTGTTTTTT. It encodes CASSFSGGGTGELFF.

The V call is TRBV7-9, the J call TRBJ2-7; 7 nucleotides match TRBD1. J was trimmed by 6 bases and V by 5 bases; bases with no gene match: 7. CDR3 length: 13 amino acids. The germline V gene encodes CDR1 SEHNR and CDR2 FQNEAQ (reference sequence). The DNA for the CDR3 is TGTGCCAGCAGCGCTACAGGGGTAGGCGAGCAGTACTTC. Its protein is CASSATGVGEQYF.

The rearrangement joins TRBV10-3 to TRBJ2-7, with a tentative D call TRBD1 (6 bases). Germline V gene data show CDR1 as ENHRY and CDR2 as SYGVKD. The CDR3 sequence is 13 residues long. V lost 0 bases and J 4 bases, leaving 7 bases between the germline ends. In DNA, the CDR3 is TGTGCCATCAGTGAGTCCAGGGGATACGAGCAGTACTTC. It specifies CAISESRGYEQYF.

Only one count was recorded for this clone. The chain links TRBV25-1 to TRBJ2-4, with D possibly matching TRBD1 (6 bases). This CDR3 is built from 13 residues. Germline CDR1 and CDR2: MGHDK and SYGVNS. The V end was cut by 4 bases, the J end by 6 bases, with 10 bases between. For the CDR3, the DNA is TGTGCCAGCAGTGTGACAGGAGGAAACATTCAGTACTTC. Protein sequence: CASSVTGGNIQYF.

This sequence joins TRBV7-2 and TRBJ1-1, with D unclear. CDR1 is SGHTA and CDR2 is FQGNSA in the germline V gene. The CDR3 loop spans 17 amino acids. Between the trimmed V and J ends, which lost 4 bases and 1 base, there was a span of 19 bases. Written as DNA, the CDR3 is TGTGCCAGCAGCTCCCCATTCGATCGACAAACGAACACTGAAGCTTTCTTT. Its protein is CASSSPFDRQTNTEAFF. The full variable domain, completed using reference TRBV7-2 and TRBJ1-1, is GAGVSQSPSNKVTEKGKDVELRCDPISGHTALYWYRQSLGQGLEFLIYFQGNSAPDKSGLPSDRFSAERTGGSVSTLTIQRTQQEDSAVYLCASSSPFDRQTNTEAFFGQGTRLTVV.

The V and J genes are TRBV18 and TRBJ1-1; D is unclear. V was cut by 1 base and J by 5 bases, with 8 bases left in between. Germline V gene lookup returns CDR1 KGHSH and CDR2 LQKENI. This CDR3 spans 13 amino acids. CDR3: CASSPLPSTEAFF. CDR3 nucleotides: TGTGCCAGCTCACCACTTCCTTCTACTGAAGCTTTCTTT.

The chain recombines TRBV25-1 with TRBJ1-1, with TRBD1 matching over 7 bases. Germline CDR1 is MGHDK and CDR2 is SYGVNS. The CDR3 covers 15 residues. V shed 6 bases and J 0 bases; nucleotides not matched to a gene: 7. The CDR3 sequence: CASSVEGTVNTEAFF. Written as DNA, the CDR3 is TGTGCCAGCAGCGTAGAGGGGACAGTGAACACTGAAGCTTTCTTT.

This sequence joins TRBV30 and TRBJ1-1, with a tentative D call TRBD1 (5 bases). Germline CDR1 reads GTSNPN; CDR2 reads SVGIG (reference sequence). This CDR3 has 14 residues. Trimming pared 6 bases from V and 7 bases from J, leaving 21 bases between. CDR3 sequence: CACSGFKRQNEAFF. The CDR3 DNA is TGTGCCTGCTCCGGTTTTAAAAGACAGAATGAAGCTTTCTTT. Full variable domain (rest looked up from reference TRBV30 and TRBJ1-1): SQTIHQWPATLVQPVGSPLSLECTVEGTSNPNLYWYRQAAGRGLQLLFYSVGIGQISSEVPQNLSASRPQDRQFILSSKKLLLSDSGFYLCACSGFKRQNEAFFGQGTRLTVV.

This chain uses TRBV6-4 with TRBJ1-6; weak D call: TRBD1 (5 bases). The V gene lost 8 bases and the J gene lost 10 bases, with 15 bases spanning the gap. This CDR3 contains 13 residues. Germline CDR1 reads MRHNA; CDR2 reads SNTAGT. The CDR3 loop is CASPRQGDSPLHF. CDR3 nucleotides: TGTGCCAGCCCGAGGCAGGGTGACTCACCCCTCCACTTT.

The chain couples TRBV11-3 to TRBJ2-2; 8 nucleotides align to TRBD1. Looked up from germline, CDR1 is SGHNT and CDR2 is YENEEA. With 5 bases clipped from V and 5 bases from J, the junction kept 13 bases outside the gene matches. The CDR3 has 17 residues. CDR3 nucleotides: TGTGCCAGCAGCATAGGACAGGGCGGAATAGGGACCGGGGAGCTGTTTTTT. It yields the protein CASSIGQGGIGTGELFF. Filled out from reference TRBV11-3 and TRBJ2-2, the complete variable domain reads EAGVVQSPRYKIIEKKQPVAFWCNPISGHNTLYWYLQNLGQGPELLIRYENEEAVDDSQLPKDRFSAERLKGVDSTLKIQPAELGDSAVYLCASSIGQGGIGTGELFFGEGSRLTVL.

This clone was seen only once. The chain's CDR3 is CASSNREFNTEAFF. The CDR3 DNA reads TGTGCCAGTAGTAACAGGGAATTCAACACTGAAGCTTTCTTT. This chain joins TRBV19 and TRBJ1-1; possibly TRBD1 for D (6 bases). Germline assignment: CDR1 LNHDA and CDR2 SQIVND (reference sequence). This CDR3 has 14 amino acids. The ends were cut back, 4 bases at V and 2 bases at J, with 11 bases in the middle.

A few counts support this clone. The chain is built from TRBV3-1 (or the pseudogene TRBV3-2) and TRBJ1-5; 11 nucleotides align to TRBD1. V was clipped by 4 bases and J by 5 bases; unmatched bases: 4. This CDR3 region has 15 residues. CDR1 is LGHDT, CDR2 YNNKEL, per germline (reference sequence). CDR3 sequence: CASSRQGQGDQPQHF. In nucleotides, the CDR3 is TGTGCCAGCAGCCGACAGGGACAGGGGGATCAGCCCCAGCATTTT.

V usage is TRBV9 and J usage is TRBJ2-5; TRBD2 matches 11 bases. V was clipped by 2 bases and J by 4 bases; unmatched bases: 7. The germline gives CDR1 SGDLS, CDR2 YYNGEE. The CDR3 has 16 amino acids. CDR3 residues: CASSVASGGPGETQYF. CDR3 in DNA: TGTGCCAGCAGCGTGGCTAGCGGGGGGCCGGGAGAGACCCAGTACTTC.